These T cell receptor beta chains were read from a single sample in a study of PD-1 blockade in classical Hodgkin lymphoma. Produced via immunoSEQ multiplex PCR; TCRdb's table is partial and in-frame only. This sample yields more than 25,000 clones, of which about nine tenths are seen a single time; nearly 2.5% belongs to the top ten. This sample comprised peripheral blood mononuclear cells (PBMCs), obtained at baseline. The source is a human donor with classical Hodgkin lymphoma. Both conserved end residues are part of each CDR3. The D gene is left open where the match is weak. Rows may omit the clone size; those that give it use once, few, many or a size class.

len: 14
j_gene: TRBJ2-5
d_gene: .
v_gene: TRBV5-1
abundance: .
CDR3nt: TGCGCCAGCAGCTTGGGGGGCTTCCAAGAGACCCAGTACTTC
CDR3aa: CASSLGGFQETQYF

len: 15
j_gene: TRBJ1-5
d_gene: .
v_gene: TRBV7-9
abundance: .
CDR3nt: TGTGCCAGCAGCTTAGAGGGAGGGGGTAAACAGCCCCAGCATTTT
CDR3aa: CASSLEGGGKQPQHF

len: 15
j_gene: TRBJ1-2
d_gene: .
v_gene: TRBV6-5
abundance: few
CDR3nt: TGTGCCAGCAGCTCCACCGGGGGGTCGGCGCATGGCTACACCTTC
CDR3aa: CASSSTGGSAHGYTF

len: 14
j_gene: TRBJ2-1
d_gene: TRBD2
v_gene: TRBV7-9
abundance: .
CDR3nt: TGTGCCAGCAGCCCTAGCGGGGGGCCCGTTGAGCAGTTCTTC
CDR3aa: CASSPSGGPVEQFF

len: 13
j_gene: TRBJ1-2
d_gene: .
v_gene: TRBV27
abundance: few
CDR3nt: TGTGCCAGCAGTTTATCGGGCTCCTATGGCTACACCTTC
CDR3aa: CASSLSGSYGYTF

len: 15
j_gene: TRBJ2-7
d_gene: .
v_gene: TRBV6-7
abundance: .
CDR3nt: TGTGCCAGCAGTTACTCTTACGCGGGTGACTACGAGCAGTACTTC
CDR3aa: CASSYSYAGDYEQYF

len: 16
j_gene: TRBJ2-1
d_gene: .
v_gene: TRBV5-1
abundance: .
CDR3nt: TGCGCCAGCAGCTTGGCCGGGGGACAGCAGTCACCTGAGCAGTTCTTC
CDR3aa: CASSLAGGQQSPEQFF

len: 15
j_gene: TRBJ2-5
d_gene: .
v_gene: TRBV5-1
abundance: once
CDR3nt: TGCGCCAGCAGCCTTGTAGGGGATGCGTCGGAGACCCAGTACTTC
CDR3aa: CASSLVGDASETQYF

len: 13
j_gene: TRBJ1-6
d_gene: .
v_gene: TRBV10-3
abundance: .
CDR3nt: TGTGCCATCAGTGAGGGCCCACTAGGGTTAATCCACTTT
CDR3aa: CAISEGPLGLIHF

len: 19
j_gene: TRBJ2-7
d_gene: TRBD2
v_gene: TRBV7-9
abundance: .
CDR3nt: TGTGCCAGCAGCTCGCAGCCCCTCCTGACTAGCAGCCCCCACTACGAGCAGTACTTC
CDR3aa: CASSSQPLLTSSPHYEQYF

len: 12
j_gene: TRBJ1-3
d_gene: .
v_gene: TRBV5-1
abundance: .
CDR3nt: TGCGCCAGCAGCTTGGGTGGAAACACCATATATTTT
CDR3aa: CASSLGGNTIYF

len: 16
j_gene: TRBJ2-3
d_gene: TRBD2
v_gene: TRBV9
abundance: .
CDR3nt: TGTGCCAGCAGCGTAGACGGCGGGGGGGCGTCAGATACGCAGTATTTT
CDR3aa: CASSVDGGGASDTQYF

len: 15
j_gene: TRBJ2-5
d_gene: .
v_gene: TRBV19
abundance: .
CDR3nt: TGTGCCAGTAGTATAGGCCCCCTAGCGTCGGAGACCCAGTACTTC
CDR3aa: CASSIGPLASETQYF

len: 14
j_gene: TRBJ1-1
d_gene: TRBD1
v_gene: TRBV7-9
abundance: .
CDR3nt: TGTGCCAGCAGCATACAGGGGCTGGACACTGAAGCTTTCTTT
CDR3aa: CASSIQGLDTEAFF

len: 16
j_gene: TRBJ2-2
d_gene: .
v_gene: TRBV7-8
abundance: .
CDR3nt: TGTGCCAGCAGCTTACCAACGTCAGTTTGGGCGGGGGAGCTGTTTTTT
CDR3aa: CASSLPTSVWAGELFF

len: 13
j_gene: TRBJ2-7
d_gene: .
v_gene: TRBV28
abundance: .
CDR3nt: TGTGCCAGCGAACGGGCGGACTCCTACGAGCAGTACTTC
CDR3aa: CASERADSYEQYF

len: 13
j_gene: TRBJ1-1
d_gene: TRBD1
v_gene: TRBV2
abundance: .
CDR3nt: TGTGCCAGCAGCCAGACAGGGGGCACTGAAGCTTTCTTT
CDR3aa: CASSQTGGTEAFF

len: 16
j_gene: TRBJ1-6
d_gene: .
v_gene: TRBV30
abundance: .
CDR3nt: TGTGCCTGTCAAGGAGACACCTCGAGGGCATATTCACCCCTCCACTTT
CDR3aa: CACQGDTSRAYSPLHF

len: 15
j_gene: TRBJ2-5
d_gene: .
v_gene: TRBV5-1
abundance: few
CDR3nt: TGCGCCAGCAGCTTGGGGGGAGGATCTCAAGAGACCCAGTACTTC
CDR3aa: CASSLGGGSQETQYF

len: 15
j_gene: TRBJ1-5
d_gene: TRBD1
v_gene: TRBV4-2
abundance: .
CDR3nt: TGTGCCAGCAGCCACGGGACAGGGGCAGATCAGCCCCAGCATTTT
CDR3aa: CASSHGTGADQPQHF

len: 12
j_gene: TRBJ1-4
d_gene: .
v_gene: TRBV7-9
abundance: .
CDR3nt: TGTGCCAGCAGCTTAACGGGCGAAAAACTGTTTTTT
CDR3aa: CASSLTGEKLFF

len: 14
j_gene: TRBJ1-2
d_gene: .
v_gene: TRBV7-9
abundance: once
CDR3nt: TGTGCCAGCAGCTTAGAGTCGGGGCGCTATGGCTACACCTTC
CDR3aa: CASSLESGRYGYTF

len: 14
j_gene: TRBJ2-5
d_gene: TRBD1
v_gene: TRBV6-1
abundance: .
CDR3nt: TGTGCCAGCAGTAGGGACAGGGTCGTGAAGACCCAGTACTTC
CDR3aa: CASSRDRVVKTQYF

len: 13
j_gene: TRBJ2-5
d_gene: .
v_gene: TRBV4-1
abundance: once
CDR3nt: TGCGCCAGCAGCCAAGCCGGGTTGGGGACCCAGTACTTC
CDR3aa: CASSQAGLGTQYF

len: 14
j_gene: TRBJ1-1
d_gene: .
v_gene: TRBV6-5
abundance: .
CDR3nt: TGTGCCAGCAGCAACCTTATGGACTTTTTCGAAGCTTTCTTT
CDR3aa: CASSNLMDFFEAFF

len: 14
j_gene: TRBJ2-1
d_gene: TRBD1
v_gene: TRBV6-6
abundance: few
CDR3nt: TGTGCCAGCAGTTACCAGCAGGGGGCAAATGAGCAGTTCTTC
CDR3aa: CASSYQQGANEQFF

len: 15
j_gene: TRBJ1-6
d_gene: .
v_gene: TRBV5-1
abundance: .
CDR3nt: TGCGCCAGCAGCTTGGGGACAGCGGGGGATTCACCCCTCCACTTT
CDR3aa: CASSLGTAGDSPLHF

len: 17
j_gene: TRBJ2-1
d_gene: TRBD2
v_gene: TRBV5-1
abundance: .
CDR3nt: TGCGCCAGCAGCTCCTCATATAGCGGGGGTATCTACAATGAGCAGTTCTTC
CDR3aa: CASSSSYSGGIYNEQFF

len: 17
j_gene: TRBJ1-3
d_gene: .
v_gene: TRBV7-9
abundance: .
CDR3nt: TGTGCCAGCAGCTTGGGCTTTGGGGGCCACTCTGGAAACACCATATATTTT
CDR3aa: CASSLGFGGHSGNTIYF

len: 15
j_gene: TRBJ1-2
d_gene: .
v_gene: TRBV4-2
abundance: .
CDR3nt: TGTGCCAGCAGCCAGGGGGGAGGGCAGGTCTATGGCTACACCTTC
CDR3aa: CASSQGGGQVYGYTF

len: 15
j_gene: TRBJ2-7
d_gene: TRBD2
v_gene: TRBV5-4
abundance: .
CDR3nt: TGTGCCAGCAGCTTGGAGCGGGGGCCAGCCTACGAGCAGTACTTC
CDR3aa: CASSLERGPAYEQYF

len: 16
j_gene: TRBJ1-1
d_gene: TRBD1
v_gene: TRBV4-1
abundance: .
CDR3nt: TGCGCCAGCAGCCAAGGAGAAATCAGGGGGGACACTGAAGCTTTCTTT
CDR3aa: CASSQGEIRGDTEAFF

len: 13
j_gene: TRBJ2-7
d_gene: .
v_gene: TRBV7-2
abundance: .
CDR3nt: TGTGCCAGCAGCTTAGGAATCCGCTACGAGCAGTACTTC
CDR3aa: CASSLGIRYEQYF

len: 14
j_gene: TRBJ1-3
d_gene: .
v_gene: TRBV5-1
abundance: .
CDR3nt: TGCGCCAGCAGCGCAGGGATTTCTGGAAACACCATATATTTT
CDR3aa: CASSAGISGNTIYF

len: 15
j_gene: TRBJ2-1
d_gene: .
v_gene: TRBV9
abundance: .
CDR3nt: TGTGCCAGCAGCGTAGCGGGGGTCCTACACCATGAGCAGTTCTTC
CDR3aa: CASSVAGVLHHEQFF